The 10 T cell receptor beta chains below all came from one sample that was sequenced in a study of identical twins. TCRdb ran MiXCR on the 5' RACE reads and lists one entry per CDR3 protein. The table shows roughly 720,000 distinct CDR3 sequences, with roughly 18% occurring only once. This same sample was also taken into another study, of T cells expressing NK-cell markers.

Sequenced sample: PBMCs. These receptors all come from a woman under 30 in good health.

Only a few counts were recorded for this clonotype. This chain connects TRBV6-5 to TRBJ2-5; D is undetermined. Trimming took off 2 bases at V and 5 bases at J, with 9 bases between the two ends. Per germline, CDR1 MNHEY and CDR2 SVGAGI. The CDR3 is made up of 13 amino acids. CDR3 bases: TGTGCCAGCAGTTACGGATCCCCTGAGACCCAGTACTTC. It is translated as CASSYGSPETQYF.

The rearrangement uses TRBV5-5 and TRBJ1-1; D remains unclear. V dropped 0 bases and J dropped 6 bases, with 12 bases sitting between them. From germline, CDR1 is SGHKS and CDR2 YYEKEE (reference sequence). The CDR3 runs 14 residues. This chain's CDR3 is CASSLDSWFAEAFF. CDR3 in DNA: TGTGCCAGCAGCTTGGACAGTTGGTTCGCTGAAGCTTTCTTT.

This clonotype was detected only a few times. Being one base from a much bigger clone, this may be a read error. The chain couples TRBV7-2 to TRBJ2-1; D is ambiguous. V dropped 2 bases and J dropped 6 bases, with 5 bases sitting between them. Germline V gives CDR1 SGHTA, CDR2 FQGNSA. The CDR3 spans 12 residues. DNA of the CDR3: TGTGCCAGCAGCTTAATCTCCAATGAGCAGTTCTTC. Residues: CASSLISNEQFF.

This rearrangement joins TRBV6-2 or TRBV6-3 to TRBJ2-7, with D hard to call. Germline lookup yields CDR1 MNHEY and CDR2 SVGEGT. This CDR3 is 13 amino acids long. Between the trimmed V and J ends, which lost 5 bases and 3 bases, there was a span of 11 bases. CDR3 in amino acids: CASSKTDGYEQYF. Written as DNA, the CDR3 is TGTGCCAGCAGTAAAACCGACGGCTACGAGCAGTACTTC.

The rearrangement joins TRBV10-1 to TRBJ2-7, with a tentative D call TRBD2 (5 bases). Trimming shortened V by 3 bases and J by 7 bases, and 13 bases separated the two germline ends. Germline CDR1 is WNHNN and CDR2 is SYGVQD (reference sequence). This CDR3 is 13 amino acids long. For the CDR3, the DNA is TGCGCCAGCAGTGAAAACCCAACGGGGGAGCAGTACTTC. It codes for CASSENPTGEQYF.

There are a few counts of this clonotype. CDR3 in DNA: TGCGCCAGCAGCCTATCTAGCTCTTACACCGGGGAGCTGTTTTTT. This translates into CASSLSSSYTGELFF. This sequence joins TRBV5-1 and TRBJ2-2; D may be TRBD2 (5 bases). V lost 4 bases and J 3 bases, leaving 13 bases between the germline ends. Germline CDR1 and CDR2: SGHRS and YFSETQ. This CDR3 contains 15 residues.

This clonotype was picked up a small number of times. V usage is TRBV5-1 and J usage is TRBJ2-2, with 10 bases lining up with TRBD2. The ends lost 4 bases at V and 4 bases at J; junction bases unmatched: 7. CDR1 SGHRS and CDR2 YFSETQ come from the germline V gene. This CDR3 has 16 amino acids. The CDR3 DNA sequence: TGCGCCAGCAGCACGTTACTAGCGGGAAGCACCGGGGAGCTGTTTTTT. It translates to CASSTLLAGSTGELFF.

Here the CDR3 reads CASSPNSPHFRYEQFF. CDR3 coding DNA: TGTGCCAGCAGTCCTAACTCCCCACATTTTCGCTATGAGCAGTTCTTC. V and J are TRBV6-1 and TRBJ2-1, with D unclear. Germline-derived CDR1 and CDR2 are MNHNS and SASEGT. V gave up 5 bases and J gave up 8 bases, with 22 bases separating them. The CDR3 runs 16 residues.

This clonotype has at least ten counts. The chain recombines TRBV18 with TRBJ2-2; D is undetermined. The CDR3 spans 12 residues. In germline, CDR1 is KGHSH, CDR2 LQKENI. Trimming took 8 bases from V and 4 from J, leaving 8 bases between them. CDR3: CASSPSTGELFF. The CDR3 nucleotides are TGTGCCAGCAGCCCCTCCACCGGGGAGCTGTTTTTT.

The chain has TRBV4-3 and TRBJ2-2, with 12 bases fitting TRBD2. Germline assignment: CDR1 LGHNA and CDR2 YSLEER. V dropped 6 bases and J dropped 4; count of bases not matched to a gene: 15. The CDR3 is 19 amino acids. The CDR3 is CASRPITLLAGGITGELFF. The CDR3 DNA follows: TGCGCCAGCAGGCCAATCACCCTACTAGCGGGAGGAATCACCGGGGAGCTGTTTTTT.